This T cell receptor beta chain was identified during a study of blood T cell repertoires in COVID-19. Sequenced by immunoSEQ multiplex PCR; TCRdb stores in-frame clones only, minus some. The sample holds about 150,000 clones, around 91% seen once. Germline V gene lookup returns CDR1 LGHNA and CDR2 YNFKEQ. The CDR3 is 15 residues long. V was cut by 1 base and J by 5 bases, with 11 bases left in between. The TCR originated in a woman between 35 and 50 years old with acute or convalescent COVID-19. This chain uses TRBV4-2 with TRBJ2-2, with TRBD2 as a possible D gene (7 bases). Sequencing used peripheral blood. This chain's CDR3 is CASSQGRGATGELFF. Here the CDR3 DNA reads TGTGCCAGCAGCCAAGGTCGGGGGGCAACCGGGGAGCTGTTTTTT.